These 12 T cell receptor beta chains originate from one sample sequenced in a study of cytomegalovirus exposure and HLA in healthy donors. Amplification used 60 Vbeta primers and 13 Jbeta primers. Sequencing was performed with immunoSEQ multiplex PCR; in TCRdb, only in-frame clones are kept and a portion is missing. This table has 150,000 to 200,000 clones, roughly 80% appearing once. Sequenced sample: PBMCs. Receptors were obtained from a man younger than 30 in good health and CMV-seropositive.

The chain combines TRBV13 with TRBJ2-7; the match to TRBD2 covers 14 bases. The CDR3 sequence is 17 residues long. Losses at the gene ends were 5 bases for V and 0 bases for J; bases not matched to a gene: 6. Looked up from germline, CDR1 is PRHDT and CDR2 is FYEKMQ (reference sequence). CDR3 nucleotide sequence: TGTGCCAGCAGCGATGTAGGGACTAGCGGGAGCTCCTACGAGCAGTACTTC. As protein: CASSDVGTSGSSYEQYF.

This clone was observed a single time. CDR3 sequence (DNA): TGTGCCAGCAGCCCCGGACTAGGGGTGGGTACAGATACGCAGTATTTT. Translation: CASSPGLGVGTDTQYF. The chain employs TRBV7-3 and TRBJ2-3; 7 bases align to TRBD2. J gave up 3 bases and V 5 bases, and 11 bases lay outside the gene matches. The CDR3 consists of 16 residues. Germline V gene lookup returns CDR1 SGHTA and CDR2 FQGTGA.

This sequence joins TRBV5-1 and TRBJ2-5; 14 bases fit TRBD2. CDR3 length: 20 amino acids. Germline V gene data show CDR1 as SGHRS and CDR2 as YFSETQ. Germline trimming cut 0 bases from V and 2 bases from J; bases unmatched to any gene: 12. The CDR3 nucleotides read TGCGCCAGCAGCTTGGTACGCGGGACTAGCGGGAGTGGGCCTCAAGAGACCCAGTACTTC. This sequence encodes CASSLVRGTSGSGPQETQYF.

The CDR3 DNA follows: TGCGCCAGCCAAGGGACAGGGAGTTTTGTCGAGCAGTACTTC. Its protein product is CASQGTGSFVEQYF. J is TRBJ2-7 and V is TRBV10-2; 9 nucleotides agree with TRBD1. CDR1 and CDR2 (germline): WSHSY, SAAADI. CDR3 length: 14 amino acids. V lost 8 bases to trimming and J lost 6 bases; unmatched junction nucleotides: 11.

The rearrangement uses TRBV5-6 and TRBJ2-3; TRBD2 agrees at 11 bases. V dropped 5 bases and J dropped 10; count of bases not matched to a gene: 9. The CDR3 runs 14 residues. Germline values: CDR1 SGHDT, CDR2 YYEEEE. CDR3 residues: CASSLAGGPVAQYF. As DNA, the CDR3 is TGTGCCAGCAGTTTAGCGGGAGGGCCGGTTGCGCAGTATTTT.

In regard to this clone: The junction departs from the called germline gene at one end, perhaps through a read error. The genes are TRBV7-9 and TRBJ2-3; D ambiguous. Germline V gives CDR1 SEHNR, CDR2 FQNEAQ (reference sequence). The CDR3 sequence is 12 residues long. CDR3 protein: CSSSPLADTQYF. CDR3 bases: TGTTCCAGCAGCCCTCTCGCAGATACGCAGTATTTT.

This chain uses TRBV28 with TRBJ1-5; the D gene is possibly TRBD1 (5 bases). CDR1 MDHEN and CDR2 SYDVKM come from the germline V gene. This CDR3 is built from 15 residues. V was shortened by 5 bases and J by 0 bases, with 11 bases between the two germline ends. The CDR3: CASSPTTVSNQPQHF. CDR3 DNA sequence: TGTGCCAGCAGTCCGACGACAGTTAGCAATCAGCCCCAGCATTTT.

The chain is built from TRBV28 and TRBJ2-7; tentative D call: TRBD1 (6 bases). The CDR3 contains 15 residues. Germline V CDR1 and CDR2: MDHEN, SYDVKM. V lost 6 bases, J lost 0 bases, and 15 bases lay in between. The CDR3: CASRPGHIFSYEQYF. In DNA, the CDR3 is TGTGCCAGCAGGCCGGGACACATCTTCTCCTACGAGCAGTACTTC.

This chain connects TRBV7-2 to TRBJ2-1, with D possibly TRBD2 on 6 matching bases. CDR3 size: 15 residues. Trimming took 1 base from V and 6 from J, leaving 13 bases between them. Germline-derived CDR1 and CDR2 are SGHTA and FQGNSA. The CDR3 loop is CASSLGPGVVNEQFF. The CDR3 DNA reads as TGTGCCAGCAGCTTAGGTCCGGGAGTTGTCAATGAGCAGTTCTTC. Complete variable domain (other parts from reference TRBV7-2 and TRBJ2-1): GAGVSQSPSNKVTEKGKDVELRCDPISGHTALYWYRQSLGQGLEFLIYFQGNSAPDKSGLPSDRFSAERTGGSVSTLTIQRTQQEDSAVYLCASSLGPGVVNEQFFGPGTRLTVL.

The chain combines TRBV7-9 with TRBJ2-7, with 8 nucleotides matching TRBD1. Germline CDR1 is SEHNR and CDR2 is FQNEAQ (reference sequence). This CDR3 comprises 16 residues. V shed 2 bases and J 1 base; nucleotides not matched to a gene: 7. CDR3 sequence reads: CASSLIQGAWSYEQYF. DNA for the CDR3: TGTGCCAGCAGCTTAATTCAGGGGGCCTGGTCCTACGAGCAGTACTTC.

V and J are TRBV18 and TRBJ2-7, with 12 bases identical to TRBD2. V shed 6 bases and J 7 bases; nucleotides not matched to a gene: 4. Germline CDR1 is KGHSH and CDR2 is LQKENI. The CDR3 runs to 13 residues. The CDR3 DNA sequence: TGTGCCAGCTCCCCCGGACTAGCGGGGGAGCAGTACTTC. Protein product: CASSPGLAGEQYF. Full variable domain (remainder filled in from reference TRBV18 and TRBJ2-7): NAGVMQNPRHLVRRRGQEARLRCSPMKGHSHVYWYRQLPEEGLKFMVYLQKENIIDESGMPKERFSAEFPKEGPSILRIQQVVRGDSAAYFCASSPGLAGEQYFGPGTRLTVT.

V is TRBV7-9 and J is TRBJ2-3, with 7 bases that match TRBD2. V lost 2 bases to trimming and J lost 12 bases; unmatched junction nucleotides: 20. Germline V gene data show CDR1 as SEHNR and CDR2 as FQNEAQ (reference sequence). The CDR3 runs to 17 residues. The CDR3 protein is CASSLFPWEGRLPSQYF. CDR3 nucleotide sequence: TGTGCCAGCAGCTTATTTCCGTGGGAGGGCCGGCTCCCTTCACAGTATTTT.